Listed below are T cell receptor beta chains from one sample, sequenced in a study of T cells in Graves' hyperthyroidism and ophthalmopathy. TCRdb reanalysed the multiplex PCR reads using MiXCR and keeps one entry per CDR3 protein. The sample includes over 500,000 distinct CDR3 sequences, 12% to 15% of them seen just once. Sequencing was carried out using blood. Receptors originate from a middle-aged woman with Graves' hyperthyroidism. The CDR3 runs from the conserved cysteine through the conserved F or W. Fields, in order: J gene, D gene, V gene, clone size, CDR3 length, CDR3 DNA, CDR3 protein. D genes are given only for firm matches. Clone size is shown for a subset of rows, as once, few, many or a class of expanded clone.

j_gene: TRBJ2-7; d_gene: TRBD2; v_gene: TRBV27; abundance: .; len: 15; CDR3nt: TGTGCCAGCCGGAGGACTAGCGGGAGTACCTACGAGCAGTACTTC; CDR3aa: CASRRTSGSTYEQYF
j_gene: TRBJ1-1; d_gene: .; v_gene: TRBV28; abundance: many; len: 14; CDR3nt: TGTGCCAGCAGTCCGACAAAGGGAGTCACTGAAGCTTTCTTT; CDR3aa: CASSPTKGVTEAFF
j_gene: TRBJ2-7; d_gene: TRBD2; v_gene: TRBV13; abundance: .; len: 14; CDR3nt: TGTGCCAGCTCCGGGAGGGAGGGCCTATACGAGCAGTACTTC; CDR3aa: CASSGREGLYEQYF
j_gene: TRBJ2-3; d_gene: .; v_gene: TRBV30; abundance: many; len: 14; CDR3nt: TGTGCCTGGAGTTCACTCGGGGGCACAGATACGCAGTATTTT; CDR3aa: CAWSSLGGTDTQYF
j_gene: TRBJ2-7; d_gene: TRBD2; v_gene: TRBV28; abundance: many; len: 15; CDR3nt: TGTGCCAGCAGTTCCCTTGGGCGGGAGATATACGAGCAGTACTTC; CDR3aa: CASSSLGREIYEQYF
j_gene: TRBJ2-3; d_gene: TRBD1; v_gene: TRBV28; abundance: many; len: 16; CDR3nt: TGTGCCAGCAAAGGAGGCCGGGACAGGATGGCAGATACGCAGTATTTT; CDR3aa: CASKGGRDRMADTQYF
j_gene: TRBJ1-1; d_gene: TRBD1; v_gene: TRBV18; abundance: few; len: 16; CDR3nt: TGTGCCAGCTCACCAAGACAGGGTTCCATGAACACTGAAGCTCTCTTT; CDR3aa: CASSPRQGSMNTEALF
j_gene: TRBJ2-1; d_gene: TRBD2; v_gene: TRBV9; abundance: .; len: 14; CDR3nt: TGTGCCAGCAGTGAGACTAGCGGTTTCAATGAGCAGTTCTTC; CDR3aa: CASSETSGFNEQFF
j_gene: TRBJ2-7; d_gene: .; v_gene: TRBV5-5; abundance: few; len: 17; CDR3nt: TGTGCCAGCAGCATATATACGGGTACAGCTTATTCCTACGAGCAGTACTTC; CDR3aa: CASSIYTGTAYSYEQYF
j_gene: TRBJ2-1; d_gene: .; v_gene: TRBV30; abundance: many; len: 15; CDR3nt: TGTGCCTGGAGTGTAGAGCTAGCGAGGCCAAATGAGCAGTTCTTC; CDR3aa: CAWSVELARPNEQFF
j_gene: TRBJ2-7; d_gene: .; v_gene: TRBV9; abundance: .; len: 12; CDR3nt: TGTGCCAGCAGCGCCCTCCTCGGAGAGCAGTACTTC; CDR3aa: CASSALLGEQYF
j_gene: TRBJ2-1; d_gene: TRBD2; v_gene: TRBV3-1; abundance: many; len: 16; CDR3nt: TGTGCCAGCAGCCAAGAGGGCGGGAGCACCTACAATGAGCAGTTCTTC; CDR3aa: CASSQEGGSTYNEQFF
j_gene: TRBJ2-5; d_gene: TRBD2; v_gene: TRBV5-4; abundance: many; len: 14; CDR3nt: TGTGCCAGCAGCAACCGGGACTATCAAGAGACCCAGTACTTC; CDR3aa: CASSNRDYQETQYF
j_gene: TRBJ2-5; d_gene: .; v_gene: TRBV12-3/TRBV12-4; abundance: many; len: 15; CDR3nt: TGTGCCAGCAGTTCAGGAGGCCCCATTCAAGAGGCCCAGTACTTC; CDR3aa: CASSSGGPIQEAQYF
j_gene: TRBJ2-1; d_gene: TRBD2; v_gene: TRBV20-1; abundance: once; len: 13; CDR3nt: TGCAGTGCTATCCTGCGGGGGGAGGATGAGCAGTTCTTC; CDR3aa: CSAILRGEDEQFF
j_gene: TRBJ2-1; d_gene: TRBD1; v_gene: TRBV28; abundance: many; len: 16; CDR3nt: TGTGCCAGCAGTTTATTAGGGGACAGGGTACTCTATGAGCAGTTCTTC; CDR3aa: CASSLLGDRVLYEQFF
j_gene: TRBJ2-2; d_gene: .; v_gene: TRBV27; abundance: many; len: 19; CDR3nt: TGTGCCAGCAGTTTCGAAGTAGGGGAAAGGTATCCGAACACCGGGGAGCTGTTTTTT; CDR3aa: CASSFEVGERYPNTGELFF
j_gene: TRBJ1-6; d_gene: .; v_gene: TRBV30; abundance: many; len: 15; CDR3nt: TGTGCCTGGAGAGTCGAGGGAGTGCATAATTCACCCCTCCACTTT; CDR3aa: CAWRVEGVHNSPLHF
j_gene: TRBJ2-5; d_gene: .; v_gene: TRBV12-3/TRBV12-4; abundance: few; len: 15; CDR3nt: TGTGCCAGCAGTTTGGACAGCTCGTACCAAGAGACCCAGTACTTC; CDR3aa: CASSLDSSYQETQYF
j_gene: TRBJ1-2; d_gene: TRBD1; v_gene: TRBV6-6; abundance: many; len: 17; CDR3nt: TGTGCCAGCAGTTACCCCGACAGGGAGCCGACTAACTATGGCTACACCTTC; CDR3aa: CASSYPDREPTNYGYTF
j_gene: TRBJ2-5; d_gene: .; v_gene: TRBV20-1; abundance: many; len: 14; CDR3nt: TGCAGTGCTAGAGATTTAAGGCAGCAAGAGACCCAGTACTTC; CDR3aa: CSARDLRQQETQYF
j_gene: TRBJ2-1; d_gene: .; v_gene: TRBV6-1; abundance: few; len: 14; CDR3nt: TGTGCCAGCAGTCCCTTAGGGGCCTACAATGAGCAGTTCTTC; CDR3aa: CASSPLGAYNEQFF
j_gene: TRBJ2-7; d_gene: .; v_gene: TRBV20-1; abundance: many; len: 15; CDR3nt: TGCAGTGCTAGAGGCGGTTGGGGCTACCCATACGAGCAGTACTTC; CDR3aa: CSARGGWGYPYEQYF
j_gene: TRBJ2-3; d_gene: TRBD1; v_gene: TRBV5-1; abundance: .; len: 16; CDR3nt: TGCGCCAGCAGCTCCTCGGGACAGGGGAGTGGGGATACGCAGTATTTT; CDR3aa: CASSSSGQGSGDTQYF
j_gene: TRBJ2-1; d_gene: TRBD2; v_gene: TRBV6-4; abundance: few; len: 13; CDR3nt: TGTGCCAGCAGTGTGACTAGCGGGGCGGAGCAGTTCTTC; CDR3aa: CASSVTSGAEQFF
j_gene: TRBJ2-1; d_gene: TRBD2; v_gene: TRBV5-1; abundance: few; len: 17; CDR3nt: TGCGCCAGCAGCGTCCTAGCGGGAGGGTTACGTACCGATGAGCAGTTCTTC; CDR3aa: CASSVLAGGLRTDEQFF
j_gene: TRBJ2-3; d_gene: .; v_gene: TRBV7-9; abundance: many; len: 13; CDR3nt: TGTGCCAGCAGCTTGACTCCGAGAGATACGCAGTATTTT; CDR3aa: CASSLTPRDTQYF
j_gene: TRBJ2-7; d_gene: TRBD1; v_gene: TRBV20-1; abundance: many; len: 13; CDR3nt: TGCAGTGCTCACCCGGGACAGGGTGTCGAGCAGTACTTC; CDR3aa: CSAHPGQGVEQYF
j_gene: TRBJ2-3; d_gene: TRBD2; v_gene: TRBV20-1; abundance: .; len: 13; CDR3nt: TGCAGTACTGGGACGGCGGGGGCAGATACGCAGTATTTT; CDR3aa: CSTGTAGADTQYF
j_gene: TRBJ1-4; d_gene: .; v_gene: TRBV13; abundance: many; len: 20; CDR3nt: TGTGCCAGCAGCCTCTCCCCATATTATGGGGGGGCACGTCTTAATGAAAAACTGTTTTTT; CDR3aa: CASSLSPYYGGARLNEKLFF
j_gene: TRBJ2-1; d_gene: .; v_gene: TRBV3-1; abundance: few; len: 18; CDR3nt: TGTGCCAGCAGCCAAGTAACTCTAGTCTCAAGCTCCTACAATGAGCAGTTCTTC; CDR3aa: CASSQVTLVSSSYNEQFF
j_gene: TRBJ1-2; d_gene: .; v_gene: TRBV19; abundance: .; len: 16; CDR3nt: TGTGCCAGTAGTACCGGGACAAGATCCACGAACTATGGCTACACCTTC; CDR3aa: CASSTGTRSTNYGYTF
j_gene: TRBJ2-7; d_gene: TRBD2; v_gene: TRBV5-1; abundance: many; len: 15; CDR3nt: TGCGCCAGCAGCACGGGACTAGCGGGAGGCTACGAGCAGTACTTC; CDR3aa: CASSTGLAGGYEQYF
j_gene: TRBJ1-3; d_gene: .; v_gene: TRBV2; abundance: many; len: 14; CDR3nt: TGTGCCAGCAGTGAACAGAGCCCTGGAAACACCATATATTTT; CDR3aa: CASSEQSPGNTIYF
j_gene: TRBJ2-1; d_gene: TRBD2; v_gene: TRBV28; abundance: .; len: 16; CDR3nt: TGTGCCAGCAGTTCCTTCGGGACTAGCGGCTACAATGAGCAGTTCTTC; CDR3aa: CASSSFGTSGYNEQFF
j_gene: TRBJ2-7; d_gene: .; v_gene: TRBV11-2; abundance: many; len: 13; CDR3nt: TGTGCCAGCAGCCTGGACCGCGATTACGAGCAGTACTTC; CDR3aa: CASSLDRDYEQYF
j_gene: TRBJ2-3; d_gene: TRBD2; v_gene: TRBV4-2; abundance: .; len: 15; CDR3nt: TGTGCCAGCAGCCAGGTGGGAGGGACCCCAGATACGCAGTATTTT; CDR3aa: CASSQVGGTPDTQYF
j_gene: TRBJ2-1; d_gene: TRBD2; v_gene: TRBV7-3; abundance: .; len: 16; CDR3nt: TGTGCCAGCGGCTTAATTGGTAGCGGGACCTACAATGAGCAGTTCTTC; CDR3aa: CASGLIGSGTYNEQFF
j_gene: TRBJ2-1; d_gene: TRBD2; v_gene: TRBV20-1; abundance: many; len: 15; CDR3nt: TGCAGTGCCCGAACTAGCGGGATCTCCTACAATGAGCAGTTCTTC; CDR3aa: CSARTSGISYNEQFF
j_gene: TRBJ2-5; d_gene: .; v_gene: TRBV6-1; abundance: .; len: 11; CDR3nt: TGTGCCAGCAGCGATGACTCTCATGAGAACTTC; CDR3aa: CASSDDSHENF
j_gene: TRBJ1-1; d_gene: .; v_gene: TRBV2; abundance: many; len: 11; CDR3nt: TGTGCCAGCAGCCGACCCACTGAAGCTTTCTTT; CDR3aa: CASSRPTEAFF
j_gene: TRBJ2-7; d_gene: .; v_gene: TRBV6-1; abundance: many; len: 12; CDR3nt: TGTGCCAGCAGTTCGGGGCTAAACGAGCAGTACTTC; CDR3aa: CASSSGLNEQYF
j_gene: TRBJ2-5; d_gene: .; v_gene: TRBV2; abundance: many; len: 12; CDR3nt: TGTGCCACTCAAGAGTTCCAAGAGACCCAGTACTTC; CDR3aa: CATQEFQETQYF
j_gene: TRBJ2-7; d_gene: .; v_gene: TRBV27; abundance: many; len: 14; CDR3nt: TGTGCCAGCAGTCACGGCAGGGTGGGTTACGAGCAGTACTTC; CDR3aa: CASSHGRVGYEQYF
j_gene: TRBJ2-5; d_gene: .; v_gene: TRBV4-1; abundance: many; len: 14; CDR3nt: TGCGCCAGCAGCCAAGAAAAGAGTAGGGCTTCCCAGTACTTC; CDR3aa: CASSQEKSRASQYF
j_gene: TRBJ2-6; d_gene: .; v_gene: TRBV18; abundance: once; len: 18; CDR3nt: TGTGCCAGCTCACCACGGAGCCCGACTCCCTCTGGGGCCAACGTCCTGACTTTC; CDR3aa: CASSPRSPTPSGANVLTF
j_gene: TRBJ1-2; d_gene: .; v_gene: TRBV2; abundance: many; len: 13; CDR3nt: TGTGCCAGAAGTACAGGGTTGAGCTATGGCTACACCTTC; CDR3aa: CARSTGLSYGYTF
j_gene: TRBJ2-1; d_gene: TRBD2; v_gene: TRBV24-1; abundance: .; len: 19; CDR3nt: TGTGCCACCAGTGATCCCGGGACTAGCGGGAGTAGCTCCTACAATGAGCAGTTCTTC; CDR3aa: CATSDPGTSGSSSYNEQFF
j_gene: TRBJ1-5; d_gene: .; v_gene: TRBV7-9; abundance: many; len: 13; CDR3nt: TGTGCCAGCAGCGATAACAGCAATCAGCCCCAGCATTTT; CDR3aa: CASSDNSNQPQHF
j_gene: TRBJ1-1; d_gene: .; v_gene: TRBV3-1; abundance: few; len: 12; CDR3nt: TGTGCCAGCAGCAACGGACAGTTTGAAGCTTTCTTT; CDR3aa: CASSNGQFEAFF
j_gene: TRBJ2-7; d_gene: .; v_gene: TRBV18; abundance: .; len: 13; CDR3nt: TGTGCCAGCTCAGCGGACCCCAGCGACAAGCAGTACTTC; CDR3aa: CASSADPSDKQYF
j_gene: TRBJ2-5; d_gene: .; v_gene: TRBV20-1; abundance: many; len: 12; CDR3nt: TGCAGTGCTAGGCCCCTGCAAGAGACCCAGTACTTC; CDR3aa: CSARPLQETQYF
j_gene: TRBJ2-3; d_gene: .; v_gene: TRBV3-1; abundance: many; len: 13; CDR3nt: TGTGCCAGCAGCCAAGGAACGGCAGATACGCAGTATTTT; CDR3aa: CASSQGTADTQYF
j_gene: TRBJ2-7; d_gene: .; v_gene: TRBV28; abundance: many; len: 16; CDR3nt: TGTGCCAGCAGTTCCCCGGGCAGGGCCGACTCCTACGAGCAGTACTTC; CDR3aa: CASSSPGRADSYEQYF
j_gene: TRBJ2-3; d_gene: .; v_gene: TRBV5-1; abundance: many; len: 15; CDR3nt: TGCGCCAGCAGCAAAGACGGGTTTAGCACAGATACGCAGTATTTT; CDR3aa: CASSKDGFSTDTQYF
j_gene: TRBJ2-1; d_gene: .; v_gene: TRBV30; abundance: .; len: 13; CDR3nt: TGTGCCTGGAGACAGCCGCCGGGCGGTGAGCAGTTCTTC; CDR3aa: CAWRQPPGGEQFF